This TCR beta chain was documented in a study of type 1 and type 2 diabetes patients. Background on the study: CD4+ or CD8+ T cells were positively selected from PBMCs with microbeads.

Overall study results and limits: In type 2 diabetes, highly-expanded CD4+ clones took a median about 3.9% of reads. Unmatched age and gender across groups might bias interpretation. Type 2 diabetes repertoires were more diverse than type 1 diabetes repertoires.

This CDR3 spans 12 amino acids. CDR1 SNHLY and CDR2 FYNNEI come from the germline V gene. V gave up 5 bases and J gave up 5 bases, with 9 bases separating them. The sample holds a few counts of this clonotype. What it recognizes is unknown. Amplification started from genomic DNA. The TCR beta CDR3 region was amplified using 30 forward and 13 reverse primers. TCRdb reprocessed the multiplex PCR reads via MiXCR and lists one record per CDR3 protein. The sample lists 280,000 or so distinct CDR3 sequences, more than 40% occurring once. The V gene is TRBV2, the J gene TRBJ2-5; either TRBD1 or TRBD2 may fit D (5 bases each). The sample taken for sequencing was peripheral blood mononuclear cells (PBMCs). This clonotype originated in a young man with type 2 diabetes. CDR3 nucleotide sequence: TGTGCCAGCAGTCGGGACGTGGAGACCCAGTACTTC. Its translation: CASSRDVETQYF.